The T cell receptor (beta chain) under discussion was sequenced for a study of PD-1 blockade in classical Hodgkin lymphoma. Study-wide results and caveats: Nivolumab starters within 1 year of ASCT were excluded. Diversity in CD4+ TCRs, unlike that measured in CD8+ TCRs, had risen significantly by C4D1. Lower baseline TCR diversity marked trial partial responders and progressors.

Every patient was affected by relapse after autologous stem cell transplantation, while exposure to brentuximab vedotin was not uniform. Germline CDR1 is SGHTA and CDR2 is FQGNSA. The V segment lost 1 base and the J segment 2 bases; nucleotides outside the gene matches: 1. CDR3 size: 14 residues. TCRdb keeps only in-frame clones here, not all; method: immunoSEQ multiplex PCR. The data contain about 32,000 clones, roughly four fifths of them seen just once; the ten biggest clones take up 32%. With regard to this clone: The target antigen is unknown.

This specimen consisted of peripheral blood mononuclear cells (PBMCs), obtained at baseline. The TCR sequence derives from a human donor with classical Hodgkin lymphoma. The chain links TRBV7-2 to TRBJ1-2; TRBD1 agrees at 7 bases. The CDR3 nucleotides are TGTGCCAGCAGCTTAGAGGGACAGAACTATGGCTACACCTTC. Translation: CASSLEGQNYGYTF.